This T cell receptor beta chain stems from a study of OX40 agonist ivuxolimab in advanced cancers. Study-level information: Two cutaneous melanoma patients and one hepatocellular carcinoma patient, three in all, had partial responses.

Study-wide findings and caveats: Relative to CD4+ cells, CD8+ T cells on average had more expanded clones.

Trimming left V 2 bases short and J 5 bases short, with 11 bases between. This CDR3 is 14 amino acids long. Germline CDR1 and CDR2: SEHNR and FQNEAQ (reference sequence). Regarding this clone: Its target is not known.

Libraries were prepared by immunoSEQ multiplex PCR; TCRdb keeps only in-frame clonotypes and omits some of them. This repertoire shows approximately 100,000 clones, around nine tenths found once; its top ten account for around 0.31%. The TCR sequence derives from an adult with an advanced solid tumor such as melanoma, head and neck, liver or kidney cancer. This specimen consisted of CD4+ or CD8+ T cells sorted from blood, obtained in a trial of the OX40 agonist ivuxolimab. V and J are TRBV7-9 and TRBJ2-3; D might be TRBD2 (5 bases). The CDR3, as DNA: TGTGCCAGCAGCTTACCGAGAGCGGTAGATACGCAGTATTTT. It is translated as CASSLPRAVDTQYF.